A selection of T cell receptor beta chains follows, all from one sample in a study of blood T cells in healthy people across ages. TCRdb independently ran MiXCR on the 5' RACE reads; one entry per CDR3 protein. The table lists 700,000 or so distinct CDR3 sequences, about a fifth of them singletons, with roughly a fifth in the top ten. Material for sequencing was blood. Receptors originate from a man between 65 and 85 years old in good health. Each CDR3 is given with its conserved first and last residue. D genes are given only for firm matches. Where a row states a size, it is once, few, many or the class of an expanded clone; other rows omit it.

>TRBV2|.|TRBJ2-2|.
TGTGCCAGCACACCTTCTCCCGGGTGGACCGGGGAGCTGTTTTTT
CASTPSPGWTGELFF
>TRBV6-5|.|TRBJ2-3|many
TGTGCCAGCAGCACACGGGCAGATACGCAGTATTTT
CASSTRADTQYF
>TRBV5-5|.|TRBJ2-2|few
TGTGCCAGCGGTCAGACTTGGAACACCGGGGAGCTGTTTTTT
CASGQTWNTGELFF
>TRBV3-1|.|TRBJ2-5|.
TGTGCCAGCAGCCCTCGGGACGGGGGCGGAAAAGAGACCCAGTACTTC
CASSPRDGGGKETQYF
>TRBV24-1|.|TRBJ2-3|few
TGTGCCACCAGGAGCACAGGGAGCACAGATACGCAGTATTTT
CATRSTGSTDTQYF
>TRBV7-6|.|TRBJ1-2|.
TGTGCCAGCAGACTAAATTCCAGGGACGCGTATACCTTC
CASRLNSRDAYTF
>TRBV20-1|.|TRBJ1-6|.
TGCAGTGCTAGAGATCTACTTGGCGTTTCTTCGCCCCTCCACTTT
CSARDLLGVSSPLHF
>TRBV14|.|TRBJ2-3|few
TGTGCCAGCAGCCAAGTTCGGGGCACGGATACGCAGTATTTT
CASSQVRGTDTQYF
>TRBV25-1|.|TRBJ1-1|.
TGTGCCAGCAGTGAATGGGGAGGACAGATGAACACTGAAGCTTTCTTT
CASSEWGGQMNTEAFF
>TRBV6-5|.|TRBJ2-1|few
TGTGCCAGCAGTCCGTCAGGGCGAAATGAGCAGTTCTTC
CASSPSGRNEQFF
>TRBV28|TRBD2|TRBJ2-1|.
TGTGCCAGCAGAACCCACAGCGGGGGGGCCAATGAGCAGTTCTTC
CASRTHSGGANEQFF
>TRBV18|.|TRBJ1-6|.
TGTGCCAGCTCACCGAGGCAGAATAATTCACCCCTCCACTTT
CASSPRQNNSPLHF
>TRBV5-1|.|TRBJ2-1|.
TGCGCCAGCAGCCCGGATACGAGCTCCTACAATGAGCAGTTCTTC
CASSPDTSSYNEQFF
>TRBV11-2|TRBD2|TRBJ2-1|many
TGTGCCAGCAGCCCCAGCGGGGGGGGCTACAATGAGCAGTTCTTC
CASSPSGGGYNEQFF
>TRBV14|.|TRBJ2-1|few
TGTGCCAGCAGCCCGCCCGGGGGAGTTATGCATGAGCAGTTCTTC
CASSPPGGVMHEQFF
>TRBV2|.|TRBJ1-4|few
TGTGCCAGCACGATCTCAACTAATGAAAAACTGTTTTTT
CASTISTNEKLFF
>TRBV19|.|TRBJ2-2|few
TGTGCCAGTAGAGTGGGGACGAACGCCGGGGAGCTGTTTTTT
CASRVGTNAGELFF
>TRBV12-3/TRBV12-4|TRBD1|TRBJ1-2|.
TGTGCCAGCAGTCCCGGGGACAGGGGAAACCGTGGCTACACCTTC
CASSPGDRGNRGYTF
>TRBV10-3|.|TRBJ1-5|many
TGTGCCATCAGTGAGTCACGGCCGGGGACGGATCAGCCCCAGCATTTT
CAISESRPGTDQPQHF
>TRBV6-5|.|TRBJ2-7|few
TGTGCCAGCAGCGACAGTTTGCACGAGCAGTACTTC
CASSDSLHEQYF
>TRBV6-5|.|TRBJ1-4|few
TGTGCCAGCACCGACCGGGCCTCCAATGAAAAACTGTTTTTT
CASTDRASNEKLFF
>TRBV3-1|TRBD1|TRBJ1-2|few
TGTGCCAGCAGCCATCGACAGGGGGCTGGAGGCTACACCTTC
CASSHRQGAGGYTF
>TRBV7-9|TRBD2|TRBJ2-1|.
TGTGCCAGCAGCCCTAAAAAGCTGGGGGGGTACAATGAGCAGTTCTTC
CASSPKKLGGYNEQFF
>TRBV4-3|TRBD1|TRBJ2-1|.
TGCGCCAGCAGCCAAAAAAGACAGGGTATGGGCAATGAGCAGTTCTTC
CASSQKRQGMGNEQFF
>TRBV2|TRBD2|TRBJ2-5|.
TGTGCCATAGGCGGGGGAATCATTCAAGAGACCCAGTACTTC
CAIGGGIIQETQYF
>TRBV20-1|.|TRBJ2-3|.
TGCAGTGCCACCACCCCTCATACGCAGTATTTT
CSATTPHTQYF
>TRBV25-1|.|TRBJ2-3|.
TGTGCCAGCAGTGATGTAGGAGTCGCAGATACGCAGTATTTT
CASSDVGVADTQYF
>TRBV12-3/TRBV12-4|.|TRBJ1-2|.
TGTGCCAGCAGATTACAGGGTGGCTATGGCTACACCTTC
CASRLQGGYGYTF
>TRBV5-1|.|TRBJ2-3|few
TGCGCCAGCAGCTTGGAAGGGAAGAGCACAGATACGCAGTATTTT
CASSLEGKSTDTQYF
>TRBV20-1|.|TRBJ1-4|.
TGCAGTGCTAGAAGGGGGGGACTCCGTAATGAAAAACTGTTTTTT
CSARRGGLRNEKLFF
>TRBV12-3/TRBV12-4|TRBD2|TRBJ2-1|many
TGTGCCAGCAGTTTTGGGAACCGAGCGGGAGGGCGAAATGAGCAGTTCTTC
CASSFGNRAGGRNEQFF
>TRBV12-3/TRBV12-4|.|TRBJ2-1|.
TGTGCCAGCAGTTTCCGGCAAACCAATGAGCAGTTCTTC
CASSFRQTNEQFF
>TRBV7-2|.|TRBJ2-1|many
TGTGCCAGCAGCTTACGGGACACAGTTTACAATGAGCAGTTCTTC
CASSLRDTVYNEQFF
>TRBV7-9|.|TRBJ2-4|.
TGTGCCAGCAGCTCCCCGGGGGGGACAGACAAAAACATTCAGTACTTC
CASSSPGGTDKNIQYF
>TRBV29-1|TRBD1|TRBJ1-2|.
TGCAGCGTTGGGGACAGGGCTTACACCTTC
CSVGDRAYTF
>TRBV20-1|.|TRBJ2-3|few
TGCAGTGCTTATAGACCCGAGGGAACAGATACGCAGTATTTT
CSAYRPEGTDTQYF
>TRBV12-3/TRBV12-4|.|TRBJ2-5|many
TGTGCCAGCAGTTTAGTGGGCTTACAAGAGACCCAGTACTTC
CASSLVGLQETQYF
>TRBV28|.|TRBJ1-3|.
TGTGCCAGCAGTGAAGGCTTTTACTCTGGAAACACCATATATTTT
CASSEGFYSGNTIYF
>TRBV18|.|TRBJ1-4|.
TGTGCCAGCTCACCATATAATGAAAAACTGTTTTTT
CASSPYNEKLFF
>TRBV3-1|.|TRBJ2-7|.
TGTGCCAGCAGCCAGCGCCGCGGGTTGAGGGCCTACGAGCAGTACTTC
CASSQRRGLRAYEQYF
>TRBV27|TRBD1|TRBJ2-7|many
TGTGCCAGCAGTTGGGACAGGGACCACGAGCAGTACTTC
CASSWDRDHEQYF
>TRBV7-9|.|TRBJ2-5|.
TGTGCCAGCAGCCCTAACAGGCAACAAGAGACCCAGTACTTC
CASSPNRQQETQYF
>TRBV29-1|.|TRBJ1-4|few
TGCAGCGTTGCCACAGGGAACAGAGAAAAACTGTTTTTT
CSVATGNREKLFF
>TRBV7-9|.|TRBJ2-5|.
TGTGCCGGCAGCTTAGGAGGACAGCCCCAAGAGACCCAGTACTTC
CAGSLGGQPQETQYF
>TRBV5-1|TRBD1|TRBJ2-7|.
TGCGCCAGCAGCTCCGGACAGGGGCGATCCTACGAGCAGTACTTC
CASSSGQGRSYEQYF
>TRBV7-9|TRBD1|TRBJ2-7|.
TGTGCCAGCAGCGGCACAGGGACAGGGGTCACCTACGAGCAGTACTTC
CASSGTGTGVTYEQYF